The 19 T cell receptor beta chains reported below all come from one sample, sequenced in a study of T cell clones after liver transplantation. Produced via immunoSEQ multiplex PCR; TCRdb's table is partial and in-frame only. The table lists 98,000 or so clones, more than 75% of them singletons, with around 0.94% in the top ten. The sequencing here drew on CD4+ T cells from blood, taken before liver transplant. The receptors here all came from a human donor who received a liver transplant.

This clone was counted only a few times. The V call is TRBV5-1, the J call TRBJ1-6; maybe TRBD1 (5 bases). The V end lost 0 bases, the J end lost 8 bases, and 9 bases lay between the germline ends. CDR1 is SGHRS and CDR2 is YFSETQ in the germline V gene. This CDR3 has 14 amino acids. The CDR3 spells CASSLGGGDSPLHF. The CDR3 bases are TGCGCCAGCAGCTTGGGCGGGGGTGATTCACCCCTCCACTTT.

CDR3 nucleotide sequence: TGTGCCAGCAGTATCAGACAGAAGGAAAAACTGTTTTTT. Encoded protein: CASSIRQKEKLFF. The rearrangement uses TRBV6-5 and TRBJ1-4; a weak D match, TRBD1 (5 bases). CDR1 is MNHEY, CDR2 SVGAGI, per germline. The CDR3 totals 13 residues. V shed 5 bases and J shed 8 bases, with 12 bases lying between them.

This chain links TRBV18 with TRBJ1-1; D perhaps matches TRBD1 (5 bases). Trimming cost V 3 bases and J 6 bases, with 14 bases left between them. The germline V gene encodes CDR1 KGHSH and CDR2 LQKENI. This CDR3 comprises 14 residues. The CDR3 is CASSPPGGMAEAFF. Here the CDR3 DNA reads TGTGCCAGCTCACCCCCGGGGGGGATGGCTGAAGCTTTCTTT.

V and J are TRBV28 and TRBJ1-5; maybe TRBD1 (6 bases). CDR1 and CDR2 from the germline V gene are MDHEN and SYDVKM. The CDR3 runs 15 residues. V lost 9 bases to trimming and J lost 3 bases, with 18 bases between them. CDR3 in amino acids: CASRNREVNNQPQHF. In DNA form, the CDR3 reads TGTGCCAGTAGAAACAGGGAGGTAAACAATCAGCCCCAGCATTTT. Looking up the rest from reference TRBV28 and TRBJ1-5 gives the full variable domain: DVKVTQSSRYLVKRTGEKVFLECVQDMDHENMFWYRQDPGLGLRLIYFSYDVKMKEKGDIPEGYSVSREKKERFSLILESASTNQTSMYLCASRNREVNNQPQHFGDGTRLSIL.

The DNA for the CDR3 is TGTGCCAGCAGCTTAGGGGACAGGGTGGGGGATGAGCAGTTCTTC. Amino acid sequence: CASSLGDRVGDEQFF. The rearrangement joins TRBV7-7 to TRBJ2-1; 9 nucleotides agree with TRBD1. Germline CDR1 SSHAT, CDR2 FNYEAQ (reference sequence). The CDR3 is 15 residues long. V was clipped by 1 base and J by 8 bases; unmatched bases: 6.

This clone was seen only a few times. The rearrangement joins TRBV2 to TRBJ2-1, with 10 bases lining up with TRBD2. The CDR3 is 15 residues long. V was clipped by 2 bases and J by 10 bases; unmatched bases: 8. Germline assignment: CDR1 SNHLY and CDR2 FYNNEI. For the CDR3, the DNA is TGTGCCAGCAGTGAAAGGACTAGCGGCCGGGGGGAGCAGTTCTTC. This encodes CASSERTSGRGEQFF.

This clone was recorded once. The gene calls are TRBV13 and TRBJ2-3, with D perhaps given as TRBD1 or TRBD2 (5 bases each). The CDR3 runs 14 residues. The germline CDR1 and CDR2 sequences are PRHDT and FYEKMQ (reference sequence). Deletions cut 4 bases from V and 5 bases from J, with 13 bases between. CDR3 sequence reads: CASSWDLGLDTQYF. In DNA form, the CDR3 reads TGTGCCAGCAGCTGGGACCTCGGGCTAGATACGCAGTATTTT.

This rearrangement joins TRBV11-2 to TRBJ2-1, with D unclear. Germline V gene data show CDR1 as SGHAT and CDR2 as FQNNGV. Trimming stripped 3 bases from V and 3 bases from J, with 12 bases between. The CDR3 is 15 residues long. The CDR3, as DNA: TGTGCCAGCAGCTTTATTTCCAGGCTCTACAATGAGCAGTTCTTC. This sequence encodes CASSFISRLYNEQFF.

The gene calls are TRBV29-1 and TRBJ2-7; 7 bases agree with TRBD2. CDR1 SQVTM and CDR2 ANQGSEA come from the germline V gene. Trimming cost V 3 bases and J 6 bases; bases outside gene matches: 8. The CDR3 length is 13 residues. CDR3 nucleotides: TGCAGCGTTGAGGAGGTTACTAGCGCCGAGCAGTACTTC. Translation gives CSVEEVTSAEQYF.

J is TRBJ1-4 and V is TRBV4-3; unclear D gene. The CDR3 totals 12 residues. V lost 4 bases and J lost 7, with 7 bases in between. Germline loops: CDR1 LGHNA, CDR2 YSLEER. The CDR3 region has the DNA TGCGCCAGCAGCCCCGGGTTTGAAAAACTGTTTTTT. It specifies CASSPGFEKLFF.

V is TRBV29-1 and J is TRBJ2-3; D not certain. This CDR3 has 13 amino acids. The V gene lost 5 bases and the J gene lost 1 base, with 10 bases spanning the gap. Germline assignment: CDR1 SQVTM and CDR2 ANQGSEA. CDR3 DNA sequence: TGCAGCGTTCGACGGTCGGGCACAGATACGCAGTATTTT. Translating it yields CSVRRSGTDTQYF.

The chain uses TRBV7-3 and TRBJ2-3; 7 bases line up with TRBD2. CDR3 size: 15 residues. Germline V gene data show CDR1 as SGHTA and CDR2 as FQGTGA. Trimming removed 2 bases from V and 4 bases from J; junction bases left unmatched: 6. The CDR3 DNA sequence: TGTGCCAGCAGCTTATATGCGGGAGCTTCAGATACGCAGTATTTT. Translation: CASSLYAGASDTQYF.

The chain recombines TRBV28 with TRBJ2-5; no clear D gene. CDR3 length: 20 amino acids. Germline lookup yields CDR1 MDHEN and CDR2 SYDVKM. V was pared by 3 bases and J by 2 bases, with 28 bases between. The CDR3 sequence is CASSFIDFGPILEIQETQYF. DNA for the CDR3: TGTGCCAGCAGTTTTATAGACTTTGGACCTATACTTGAGATACAAGAGACCCAGTACTTC.

J is TRBJ2-3 and V is TRBV4-2, with TRBD2 matching 8 bases. CDR3 length: 15 amino acids. The trim removed 2 bases at V and 6 bases at J, leaving 7 bases unmatched. Looked up from germline, CDR1 is LGHNA and CDR2 is YNFKEQ. For the CDR3, the DNA is TGTGCCAGCAGCCAATCAAGCGGGGGAGGGGATACGCAGTATTTT. Translating it yields CASSQSSGGGDTQYF.

The chain employs TRBV7-2 and TRBJ2-1; no firm D call. Trimming shortened V by 5 bases and J by 0 bases, and 11 bases separated the two germline ends. This CDR3 contains 15 residues. The germline V gene has CDR1 SGHTA and CDR2 FQGNSA. CDR3 in amino acids: CASSRKVSSYNEQFF. The CDR3, as DNA: TGTGCCAGCAGCCGGAAGGTGAGCTCCTACAATGAGCAGTTCTTC.

This clone was observed once. The gene calls are TRBV7-8 and TRBJ1-5, with 7 bases aligning to TRBD1. CDR3 size: 15 residues. From germline, CDR1 is SGHVS and CDR2 FQNEAQ. The J segment lost 1 base and the V segment lost 3 bases, leaving 3 bases of the junction unmatched. CDR3 DNA sequence: TGTGCCAGCAGCTTCCCAGGGGGGAGCAATCAGCCCCAGCATTTT. It yields the protein CASSFPGGSNQPQHF.

The genes are TRBV27 and TRBJ1-4, with 9 bases fitting TRBD1. The germline CDR1 and CDR2 sequences are MNHEY and SMNVEV (reference sequence). This CDR3 is 14 amino acids long. After removal of 5 bases from V and 7 bases from J, the junction contained 5 bases not matched to a gene. CDR3 protein: CASSKGQGSEKLFF. As DNA, the CDR3 is TGTGCCAGCAGTAAGGGACAGGGTTCTGAAAAACTGTTTTTT.

The chain couples TRBV30 to TRBJ1-5; no firm D call. The ends were cut back, 2 bases at V and 6 bases at J, with 11 bases in the middle. In germline, CDR1 is GTSNPN, CDR2 SVGIG (reference sequence). The length of the CDR3 is 13 residues. The CDR3 region has the DNA TGTGCCTGGAGTAAGTCGTTAGGTCAGCCCCAGCATTTT. Protein product: CAWSKSLGQPQHF.

The chain employs TRBV25-1 and TRBJ1-1, with no clear D. The CDR3 is made up of 14 amino acids. In germline, CDR1 is MGHDK, CDR2 SYGVNS. Between the trimmed V and J ends, which lost 4 bases and 7 bases, there was a span of 16 bases. CDR3 in DNA: TGTGCCAGCAGTGGGACGTCCCGGAGGAGTGAAGCTTTCTTT. Translating it yields CASSGTSRRSEAFF.